Listed below are T cell receptor beta chains from one sample, sequenced in a study. MiXCR, applied by TCRdb to the 5' RACE reads, yields one record per CDR3 protein. This table holds fewer than 65,000 distinct CDR3 sequences, 30% found once. Specimen: tumor-infiltrating naive CD4+ T cells sorted from the breast tumor. All receptors derive from a female donor with breast cancer. The CDR3 runs from the conserved cysteine through the conserved F or W. A D gene is named only where the DNA matches it firmly. Size tells how often a clone was seen (once, few, many) or the class of an expanded clone, and some rows leave it out.

abundance	v_gene	d_gene	j_gene	CDR3nt	CDR3aa
many	TRBV6-1	TRBD1	TRBJ1-2	TGTGCCAGCAGTGCTGGGACAGGGGGCCCAGCTAACTATGGCTACACCTTC	CASSAGTGGPANYGYTF
.	TRBV7-2	.	TRBJ2-7	TGTGCCAGCAGCCGATTTACTGAACCCTACGAGCAGTACTTC	CASSRFTEPYEQYF
many	TRBV5-1	TRBD2	TRBJ2-1	TGCGCCAGCAGCTTGGTAGGACTAGCGGGAGGGCCCCAGTTCTTC	CASSLVGLAGGPQFF
.	TRBV30	.	TRBJ2-5	TGTGCCTGGAGTGTAAAAAAGTTCGGGAAGGAGACCCAGTACTTC	CAWSVKKFGKETQYF
.	TRBV6-1	.	TRBJ1-1	TGTGCCAGCAGCTTTACAGGGACGGACACTGAAGCTTTCTTT	CASSFTGTDTEAFF
.	TRBV6-1	.	TRBJ1-2	TGTGCCAGCAGTGATGCCGGCAGGGCCTACTATGGCTACACCTTC	CASSDAGRAYYGYTF
medium-sized	TRBV20-1	.	TRBJ1-1	TGCAGTGCAGCCGGACAAAAAACTGATGAAGCTTTCTTT	CSAAGQKTDEAFF
few	TRBV5-6	TRBD2	TRBJ2-3	TGTGCCAGCAGCTTAGCGGGGGAAGATACGCAGTATTTT	CASSLAGEDTQYF
.	TRBV25-1	TRBD1	TRBJ1-1	TGTGCCAGCAGTGTTGCCGGGACAGGGTACACTGAAGCTTTCTTT	CASSVAGTGYTEAFF
.	TRBV12-3/TRBV12-4	.	TRBJ1-1	TGTGCCACCCGCAAAATCGGGACCACGGCTGAAGCTTTCTTT	CATRKIGTTAEAFF
.	TRBV11-3	.	TRBJ2-1	TGTGCCAGCAGCTTAGGAGGGAAGGGTGAGCAGTTCTTC	CASSLGGKGEQFF
few	TRBV5-5	TRBD1	TRBJ1-6	TGTGCCAGCAGCACCCGGGACAGCAATTCACCCCTCCACTTT	CASSTRDSNSPLHF
.	TRBV5-1	TRBD1	TRBJ1-2	TGCGCCAGCAGCTTGGGGACAGGGATTCATGGCTACACCTTC	CASSLGTGIHGYTF
.	TRBV11-3	.	TRBJ1-5	TGTGCCAACCCAAGTTTCGGGACCTCCATATGGGCCCAGCATTTT	CANPSFGTSIWAQHF
few	TRBV3-1	.	TRBJ2-7	TGTGCCAGCAGCCAATGGACAGCCTCCTACGAGCAGTACTTC	CASSQWTASYEQYF
.	TRBV5-1	.	TRBJ1-6	TGCGCCAGCAGCTTCTCGCACCCCAATTCACCCCTCCACTTT	CASSFSHPNSPLHF
.	TRBV28	TRBD2	TRBJ2-1	TGTGCCAGCGGGACGGGACTAGCGGGGCTTTACAATGAGCAGTTCTTC	CASGTGLAGLYNEQFF
.	TRBV5-4	TRBD1	TRBJ1-1	TGTGCCAGCAGGCACCTAAGGGACAGAGAAACTCTCATGAACACTGAAGCTTTCTTT	CASRHLRDRETLMNTEAFF
.	TRBV4-2	TRBD1	TRBJ1-2	TGTGCCAGCAGCCAAGTTCAGGGACAGGGCGCCTATGGCTACACCTTC	CASSQVQGQGAYGYTF
.	TRBV11-3	TRBD2	TRBJ2-1	TGTGCCAGCAGCTTAGACCCGGGACTAGCGGGAAGTGAGCAGTTCTTC	CASSLDPGLAGSEQFF
.	TRBV5-6	TRBD1	TRBJ2-1	TGTGCCAGCAGCCCGACAGGGGCGAACAATGAGCAGTTCTTC	CASSPTGANNEQFF
few	TRBV14	TRBD1	TRBJ1-2	TGTGCCAGCAGCCAAGATCTAGGACAGGTTCGCGGCTACACCTTC	CASSQDLGQVRGYTF
.	TRBV3-1	.	TRBJ2-5	TGTGCCAGCAGCCAATCGGGGGAGAAGGTTCAAGAGACCCAGTACTTC	CASSQSGEKVQETQYF
many	TRBV7-7	TRBD2	TRBJ2-7	TGTGCTAGCAGCCCGACTAGCGGGAGCGACGAGCAGTACTTC	CASSPTSGSDEQYF
.	TRBV30	TRBD1	TRBJ1-5	TGTGCCTGGGGGACAGCAAGCAATCAGCCCCAGCATTTT	CAWGTASNQPQHF
many	TRBV4-3	.	TRBJ2-2	TGCGCCAGCAGCCAAGAGGTCATTGGGAACACCGGGGAGCTGTTTTTT	CASSQEVIGNTGELFF
few	TRBV7-9	.	TRBJ2-7	TGTGCCAGCAGCTTCGCGGGGCTCGGTCTCGAGCAGTACTTC	CASSFAGLGLEQYF
.	TRBV3-1	.	TRBJ2-4	TGTGCCAGCAGCCAAGGTCCGGTGAACATTCAGTACTTC	CASSQGPVNIQYF
few	TRBV11-3	.	TRBJ1-2	TGTGCCAGCAGCTTAGGTGCGGGGGGCTACACCTTC	CASSLGAGGYTF
many	TRBV29-1	TRBD1	TRBJ2-3	TGCAGCGCAAACAGGGGTGGAGATACGCAGTATTTT	CSANRGGDTQYF
medium-sized	TRBV5-1	TRBD1	TRBJ1-2	TGCGCCAGCAGCCCCTGGACAGGGGGCGATGGCTACACCTTC	CASSPWTGGDGYTF
.	TRBV6-2/TRBV6-3	.	TRBJ2-5	TGTGCCAGCAGCCGGGGACGCCAAGAGACCCAGTACTTC	CASSRGRQETQYF
.	TRBV30	TRBD1	TRBJ1-1	TGTGCCTGGAGGACAGGGTCGAACACTGAAGCTTTCTTT	CAWRTGSNTEAFF
few	TRBV7-9	.	TRBJ1-6	TGTGCCAGCAGCTTAAGAACAGTTAATTCACCCCTCCACTTT	CASSLRTVNSPLHF
many	TRBV20-1	.	TRBJ1-2	TGCAGTGCTAGGCCCGGTGGGGTGAGCTATGGCTACACCTTC	CSARPGGVSYGYTF
.	TRBV20-1	.	TRBJ2-3	TGCGGTGCTCGGAGGGGCTCGGTTTCAGATACGCAGTATTTT	CGARRGSVSDTQYF
few	TRBV29-1	.	TRBJ2-1	TGCAGCGTTGCGGGATTTAAGGACCCGTACAATGAGCAGTTCTTC	CSVAGFKDPYNEQFF
few	TRBV4-1	TRBD1	TRBJ2-7	TGCGCCAGCAGCCAAGAGAGGGGCGGACAGGGGTCCTACGAGCAGTACTTC	CASSQERGGQGSYEQYF
few	TRBV5-5	.	TRBJ1-2	TGTGCCAGCAGCTTGGACAGGGATGGCTACACCTTC	CASSLDRDGYTF